Here is one T cell receptor beta chain with its context. Antigen specificity is unknown. This sample is part of a study of cytotoxic CD8 clonotypes in ibrutinib-treated CLL. On the study more broadly: IGHV unmutated fewer than 18; relapsed/refractory around twelve; treatment-naive about 14. Patients attained about 25 partial and 2 complete responses; at median around 68 months, 14 remained remitted while 12 progressed. Whole-study findings and limits: Treatment left the uncommon public clonotypes either contracted or stable in frequency. Clonality went up at ibrutinib response and then declined back toward baseline at progression.

Measured with immunoSEQ multiplex PCR; TCRdb has only the in-frame clones, and not every one. The sample has hundreds of thousands of clones; under 80% are singletons. From germline, CDR1 is SGDLS and CDR2 YYNGEE. With 5 bases clipped from V and 0 bases from J, the junction kept 5 bases outside the gene matches. This CDR3 is built from 15 residues. The gene calls are TRBV9 and TRBJ2-1; TRBD2 matches at 7 bases. The input for sequencing was PBMCs, taken after 24 months of ibrutinib treatment. This TCR derives from a human donor with chronic lymphocytic leukemia. CDR3 nucleotide sequence: TGTGCCAGCAGTTCAAGCGGGACCTCCTACAATGAGCAGTTCTTC. Its translation is CASSSSGTSYNEQFF.